Below, one TCR beta chain is given with its context. Reverse transcription of about 0.5 to 1 ug RNA used random hexamers. Amplification of TCR beta CDR3 spanned 54 Vbeta and 13 Jbeta via immunoSEQ multiplex PCR. TCRdb re-derived calls from the immunoSEQ multiplex PCR reads in MiXCR, one entry per CDR3 protein. The repertoire has 150,000 to 200,000 distinct CDR3 sequences, about 93% of them found once; the top ten carry 0.1%. This specimen comes from a study of CD8 T cells in Susac syndrome. Germline CDR1 and CDR2: LGHDT and YNNKEL (reference sequence). V shed 4 bases and J 3 bases; nucleotides not matched to a gene: 6. This CDR3 is built from 14 residues.

This clonotype originated in a human donor in good health. What was sequenced was CD4+ T cells from PBMCs. This chain joins TRBV3-1 and TRBJ2-7; 7 bases are shared with TRBD1. The CDR3 here is CASSLPGQHYEQYF. CDR3 nucleotides: TGTGCCAGCAGCCTACCGGGACAGCACTACGAGCAGTACTTC.